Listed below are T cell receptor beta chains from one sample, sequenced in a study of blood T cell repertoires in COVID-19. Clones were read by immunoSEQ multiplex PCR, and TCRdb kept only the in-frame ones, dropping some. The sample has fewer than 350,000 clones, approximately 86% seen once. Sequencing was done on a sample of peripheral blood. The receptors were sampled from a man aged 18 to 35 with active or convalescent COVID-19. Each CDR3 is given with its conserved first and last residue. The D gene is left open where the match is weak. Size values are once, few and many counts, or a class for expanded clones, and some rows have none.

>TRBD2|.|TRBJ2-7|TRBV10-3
TGTGCCATCAGTGACCCGCGGACTAGCGGGGATACTTACGAGCAGTACTTC
CAISDPRTSGDTYEQYF
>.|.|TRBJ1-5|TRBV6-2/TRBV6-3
TGTGCCAGCAGCTATGGGGCGTCCAATCAGCCCCAGCATTTT
CASSYGASNQPQHF
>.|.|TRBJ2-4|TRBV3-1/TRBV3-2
TGTGCCAGCAGCCAAGGGGGCAGGGGAGCCTTCAAAAACATTCAGTACTTC
CASSQGGRGAFKNIQYF
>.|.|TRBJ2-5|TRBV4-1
TGCGCCAGCAGCCAAGTCGCTAGGCGTGCGGAGACCCAGTACTTC
CASSQVARRAETQYF
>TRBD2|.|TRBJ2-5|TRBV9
TGTGCCAGCAGTCCCCAACTAGCGGGGGAAGAGACCCAGTACTTC
CASSPQLAGEETQYF
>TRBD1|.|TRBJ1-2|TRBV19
TGTGCCAGTAGTAACAGGGGAGGCTATGGCTACACCTTC
CASSNRGGYGYTF
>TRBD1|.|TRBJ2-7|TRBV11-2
TGTGCCAGCAGCTTAGGAGGGGGCCGGGGAAGGGACGAGCAGTACTTC
CASSLGGGRGRDEQYF
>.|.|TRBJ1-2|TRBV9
TGTGCCAGCGGAAATAGGAGAACCAGAAGCCGAGACTATGGCTACACCTTC
CASGNRRTRSRDYGYTF
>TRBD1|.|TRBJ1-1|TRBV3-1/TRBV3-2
TGTGCCAGCAGCAACTGGGACAGGGGGCTCACTGAAGCTTTCTTT
CASSNWDRGLTEAFF
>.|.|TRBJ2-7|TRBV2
TGTGCCAGCAGTGAATCGCCAGGTAGCTCCTACGAGCAGTACTTC
CASSESPGSSYEQYF
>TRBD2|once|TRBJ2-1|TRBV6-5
TGTGCCAGCAGTTACCTAGCGGGGTTCTACAATGAGCAGTTCTTC
CASSYLAGFYNEQFF
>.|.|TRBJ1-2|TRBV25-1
TGTGCCAGCAGTGAAATGATGGAGGGGAGTATGTATGGCTACACCTTC
CASSEMMEGSMYGYTF
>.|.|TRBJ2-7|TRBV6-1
TGTGCCAGCAGTGACAAACTACAGGGTAGTTCTTCTTACGAGCAGTACTTC
CASSDKLQGSSSYEQYF
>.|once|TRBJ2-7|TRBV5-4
TGTGCCAGCAGCGACACAACAGGGCTCGAGCAGTACTTC
CASSDTTGLEQYF
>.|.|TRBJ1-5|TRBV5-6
TGTGCCAGCAGCCCCGGGGTCGGGAGCAATCAGCCCCAGCATTTT
CASSPGVGSNQPQHF
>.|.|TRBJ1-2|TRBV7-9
TGTGCCAGCAGCCCCTTTCCGTGGGGGGGCGAGGCGATTACCTATGGCTACACCTTC
CASSPFPWGGEAITYGYTF
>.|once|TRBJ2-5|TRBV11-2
TGTGCCAGCAGTCCGGGGATACAGACCCAGTACTTC
CASSPGIQTQYF
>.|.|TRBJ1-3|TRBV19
TGTGCCAGTACCCCAGGTGGCATTAGCTCTGGAAACACCATATATTTT
CASTPGGISSGNTIYF
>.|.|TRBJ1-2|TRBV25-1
TGTGCCAGCAGTGGAGGGAACCAAGGAGGCTACACCTTC
CASSGGNQGGYTF
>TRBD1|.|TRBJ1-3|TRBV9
TGTGCCAGCAGCGGAGCGGGACAGGGGGCGCGGTCCCCCATATATTTT
CASSGAGQGARSPIYF
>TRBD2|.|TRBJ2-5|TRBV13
TGTGCCAGCAGCGGCAGACTAGCGGGGGCCCAAGAGACCCAGTACTTC
CASSGRLAGAQETQYF
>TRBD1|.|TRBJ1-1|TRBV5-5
TGTGCCAGCAGCTTCGGACAGGGAAGCACTGAAGCTTTCTTT
CASSFGQGSTEAFF
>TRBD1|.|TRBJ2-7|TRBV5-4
TGTGCCAGCAGCGTGGGGACAGGAACTTACGAGCAGTACTTC
CASSVGTGTYEQYF
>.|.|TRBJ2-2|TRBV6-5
TGTGCCAGCAGTTACTCGCAGGGGTCCGGGGAGCTGTTTTTT
CASSYSQGSGELFF
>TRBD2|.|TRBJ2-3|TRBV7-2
TGTGCCAGCAGACCCACCGGGACTAGCGGGGGGGGTGGGGATACGCAGTATTTT
CASRPTGTSGGGGDTQYF
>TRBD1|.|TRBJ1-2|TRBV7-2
TGTGCCAGCAGCCGACAGGGGACCTATGGCTACACCTTC
CASSRQGTYGYTF
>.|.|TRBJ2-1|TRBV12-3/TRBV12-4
TGTGCCAGCACCTTAGGGGGGGGTTTTGAGCAGTTCTTC
CASTLGGGFEQFF
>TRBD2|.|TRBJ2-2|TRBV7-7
TGTGCCAGCAGCCCGGGACTACGGCTCGGAGGCGGGGAGCTGTTTTTT
CASSPGLRLGGGELFF
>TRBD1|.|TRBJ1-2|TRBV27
TGTGCCAGCAGTTCGGGACAGATTGCCCCCTTCTATGGCTACACCTTC
CASSSGQIAPFYGYTF
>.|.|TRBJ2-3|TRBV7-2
TGTGCCAGCAGCTTAGCCGACAGTACCACAGATACGCAGTATTTT
CASSLADSTTDTQYF
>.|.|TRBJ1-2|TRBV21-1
TGTGCCAGCAGCAAGACGGGCTATGGCTACACCTTC
CASSKTGYGYTF
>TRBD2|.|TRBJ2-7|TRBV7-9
TGTGCCAGCAGCCCGCGGGGGTCTCCTTCCTACGAGCAGTACTTC
CASSPRGSPSYEQYF
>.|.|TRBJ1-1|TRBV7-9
TGTGCCAGCAGCCCCCCAGGCACTGAAGCTTTCTTT
CASSPPGTEAFF
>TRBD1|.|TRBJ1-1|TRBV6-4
TGTGCCAGCCAAGAACAGGGGCAGGAAGAAGCTTTCTTT
CASQEQGQEEAFF
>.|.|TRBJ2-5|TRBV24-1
TGTGCCCCTGACAGAAACCAAGAGACCCAGTACTTC
CAPDRNQETQYF
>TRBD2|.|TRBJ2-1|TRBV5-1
TGCGCCAGCAGCTTCTTAGCGGGGGGGAAAGACAATGAGCAGTTCTTC
CASSFLAGGKDNEQFF
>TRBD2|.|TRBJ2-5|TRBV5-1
TGCGCCAGCAGCGATAGCGGGGGGATACAAGAGACCCAGTACTTC
CASSDSGGIQETQYF
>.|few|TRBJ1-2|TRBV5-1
TGCGCCAGCAGCCTGGACATTTATGGCTACACCTTC
CASSLDIYGYTF
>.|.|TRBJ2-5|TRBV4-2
TGTGCCAGCAGCCAGGAGTCACAGGCGGGACAAGAGACCCAGTACTTC
CASSQESQAGQETQYF
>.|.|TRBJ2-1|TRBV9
TGTGCCAGCAGCGAGCCGAGGGGGGGCGCCGTTAATGAGCAGTTCTTC
CASSEPRGGAVNEQFF
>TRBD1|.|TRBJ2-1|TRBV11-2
TGTGCCAGCAGCCTCAGGGGGCGTGAGCAGTTCTTC
CASSLRGREQFF
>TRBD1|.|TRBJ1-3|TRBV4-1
TGCGCCAGCAGCCAAGAATTGAGCAGGGGGCCGGACACCATATATTTT
CASSQELSRGPDTIYF
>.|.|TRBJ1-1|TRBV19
TGTGCCAGTAGTATATCGGCAGGGAACACTGAAGCTTTCTTT
CASSISAGNTEAFF
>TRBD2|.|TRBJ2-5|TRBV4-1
TGCGCCAGCAGCCCGGGGACTACGAGACAAGAGACCCAGTACTTC
CASSPGTTRQETQYF
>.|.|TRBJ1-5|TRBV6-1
TGTGCCAGCAGTGAGTTGAGGTTTGACAATCAGCCCCAGCATTTT
CASSELRFDNQPQHF
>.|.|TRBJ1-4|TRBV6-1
TGTGCCAGCAGTGAAATCCCTTCAACTAATGAAAAACTGTTTTTT
CASSEIPSTNEKLFF
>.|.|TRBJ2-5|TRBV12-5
TGTGCTAGTGGTTTGACAGGGAAGACACAAGAGACCCAGTACTTC
CASGLTGKTQETQYF
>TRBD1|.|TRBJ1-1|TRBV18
TGTGCCAGCTCCTCCGCCGCAGGGGGGAGCACTGAAGCTTTCTTT
CASSSAAGGSTEAFF
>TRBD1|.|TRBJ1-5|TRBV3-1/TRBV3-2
TGTGCCAGCAGCCCACAGGGGCCCAATCAGCCCCAGCATTTT
CASSPQGPNQPQHF
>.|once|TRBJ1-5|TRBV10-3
TGTGCCATCAGAGGGGCGCGCAATCAGCCCCAGCATTTT
CAIRGARNQPQHF
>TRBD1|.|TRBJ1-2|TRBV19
TGTGCCAGTAGTTCTCGGGACAGAATCTATGGCTACACCTTC
CASSSRDRIYGYTF
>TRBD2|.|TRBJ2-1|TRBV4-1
TGCGCCAGCAGCCCCTCAAGCGGGGGGGCCCGAGAGCAGTTCTTC
CASSPSSGGAREQFF
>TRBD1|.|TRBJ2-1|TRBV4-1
TGCGCCAGCAGCCTACTAACTCCGGGACAGCTAGACAATGAGCAGTTCTTC
CASSLLTPGQLDNEQFF
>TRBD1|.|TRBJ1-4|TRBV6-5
TGTGCCAGCAGCGGACAGGCCCTTAATGAAAAACTGTTTTTT
CASSGQALNEKLFF
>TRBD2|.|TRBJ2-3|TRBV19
TGTGCCAGTACGGAGCGGGGGGGCCCAGATACGCAGTATTTT
CASTERGGPDTQYF
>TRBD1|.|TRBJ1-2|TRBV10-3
TGTGCCATCAGTCGAACAGGGGGCGCCGAGGGGTATGGCTACACCTTC
CAISRTGGAEGYGYTF
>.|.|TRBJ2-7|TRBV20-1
TGCAGTGCTAGTGCGGTGAACTCCTACGAGCAGTACTTC
CSASAVNSYEQYF
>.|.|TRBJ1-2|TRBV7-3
TGTGCCAGCAGCCGGGACTCCAGCTATGGCTACACCTTC
CASSRDSSYGYTF
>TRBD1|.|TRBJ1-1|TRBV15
TGTGCCACCAGCAGAGATTTTGTGGACAGGGCTTTCTTT
CATSRDFVDRAFF
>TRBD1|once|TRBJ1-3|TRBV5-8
TGTGCCAGCAGCGACCCCGGGACAGGGTTCTCTGGAAACACCATATATTTT
CASSDPGTGFSGNTIYF